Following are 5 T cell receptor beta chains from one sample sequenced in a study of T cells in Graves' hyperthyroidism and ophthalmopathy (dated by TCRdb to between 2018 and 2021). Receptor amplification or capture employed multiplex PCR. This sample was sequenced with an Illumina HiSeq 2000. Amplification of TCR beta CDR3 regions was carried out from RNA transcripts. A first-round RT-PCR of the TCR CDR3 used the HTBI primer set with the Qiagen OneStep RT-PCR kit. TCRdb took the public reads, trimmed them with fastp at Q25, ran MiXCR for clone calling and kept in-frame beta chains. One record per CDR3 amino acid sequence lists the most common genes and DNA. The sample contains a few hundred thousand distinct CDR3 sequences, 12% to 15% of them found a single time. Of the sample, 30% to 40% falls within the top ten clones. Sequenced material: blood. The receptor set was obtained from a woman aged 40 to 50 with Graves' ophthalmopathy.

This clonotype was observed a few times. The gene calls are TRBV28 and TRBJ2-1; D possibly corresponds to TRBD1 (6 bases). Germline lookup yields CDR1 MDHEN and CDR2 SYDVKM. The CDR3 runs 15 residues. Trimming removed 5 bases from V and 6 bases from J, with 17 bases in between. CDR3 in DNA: TGTGCCAGCAGTCCCTTAGGGGGTTTGCCCAATGAGCAGTTCTTC. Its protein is CASSPLGGLPNEQFF.

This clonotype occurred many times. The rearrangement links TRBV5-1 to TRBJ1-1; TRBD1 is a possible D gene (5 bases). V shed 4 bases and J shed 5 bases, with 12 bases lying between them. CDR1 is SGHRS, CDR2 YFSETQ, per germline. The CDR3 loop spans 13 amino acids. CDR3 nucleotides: TGCGCCAGCAGCATAGACAGCGTGACTGAAGCTTTCTTT. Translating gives CASSIDSVTEAFF.

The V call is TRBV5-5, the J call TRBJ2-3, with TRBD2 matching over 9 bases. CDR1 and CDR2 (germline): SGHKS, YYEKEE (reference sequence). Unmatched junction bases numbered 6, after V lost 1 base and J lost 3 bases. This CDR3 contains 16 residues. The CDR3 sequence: CASSLRRAGGTDTQYF. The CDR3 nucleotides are TGTGCCAGCAGCTTGCGTCGAGCGGGGGGAACAGATACGCAGTATTTT.

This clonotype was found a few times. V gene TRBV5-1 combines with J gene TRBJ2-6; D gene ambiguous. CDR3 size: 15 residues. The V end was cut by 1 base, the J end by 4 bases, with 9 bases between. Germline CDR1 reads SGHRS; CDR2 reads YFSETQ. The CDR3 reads CASSLSVAGANVLTF. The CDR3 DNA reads TGCGCCAGCAGCTTGAGCGTTGCGGGGGCCAACGTCCTGACTTTC.

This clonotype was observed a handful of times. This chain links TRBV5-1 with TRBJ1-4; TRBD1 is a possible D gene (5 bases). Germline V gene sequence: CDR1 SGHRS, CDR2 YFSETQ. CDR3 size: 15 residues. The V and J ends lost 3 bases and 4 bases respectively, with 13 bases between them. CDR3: CASSYQGRNNEKLFF. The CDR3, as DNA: TGCGCCAGCAGCTACCAGGGACGGAATAATGAAAAACTGTTTTTT.